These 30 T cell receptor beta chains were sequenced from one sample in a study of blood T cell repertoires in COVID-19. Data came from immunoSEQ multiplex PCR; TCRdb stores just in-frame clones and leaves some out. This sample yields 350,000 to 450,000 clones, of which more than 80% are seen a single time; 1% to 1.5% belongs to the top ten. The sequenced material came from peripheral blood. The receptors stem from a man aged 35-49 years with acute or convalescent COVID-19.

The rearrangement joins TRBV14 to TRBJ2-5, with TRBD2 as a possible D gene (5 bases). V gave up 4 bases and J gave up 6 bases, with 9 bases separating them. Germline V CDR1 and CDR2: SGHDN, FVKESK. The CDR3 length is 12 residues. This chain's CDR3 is CASSPSRQTQYF. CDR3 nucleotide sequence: TGTGCCAGCAGCCCTAGCCGACAGACCCAGTACTTC.

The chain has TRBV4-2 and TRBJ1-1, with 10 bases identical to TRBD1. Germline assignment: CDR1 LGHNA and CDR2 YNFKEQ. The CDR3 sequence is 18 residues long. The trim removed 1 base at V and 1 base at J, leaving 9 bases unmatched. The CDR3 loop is CASSQGVTRDRGNTEAFF. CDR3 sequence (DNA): TGTGCCAGCAGCCAAGGAGTTACCCGGGACAGGGGGAACACTGAAGCTTTCTTT.

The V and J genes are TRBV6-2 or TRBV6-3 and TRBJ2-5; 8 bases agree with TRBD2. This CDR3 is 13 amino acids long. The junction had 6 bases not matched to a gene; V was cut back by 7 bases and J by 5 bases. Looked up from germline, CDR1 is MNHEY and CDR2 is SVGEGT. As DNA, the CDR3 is TGTGCCAGCAACCCCCGGGGGGGGGAGACCCAGTACTTC. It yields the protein CASNPRGGETQYF.

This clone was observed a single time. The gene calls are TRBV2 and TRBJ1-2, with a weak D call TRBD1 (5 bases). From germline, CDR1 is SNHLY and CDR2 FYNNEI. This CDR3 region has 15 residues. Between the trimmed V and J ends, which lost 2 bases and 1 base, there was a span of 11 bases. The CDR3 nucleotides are TGTGCCAGCAGTGAAAACCCGGGACTTAACTATGGCTACACCTTC. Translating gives CASSENPGLNYGYTF.

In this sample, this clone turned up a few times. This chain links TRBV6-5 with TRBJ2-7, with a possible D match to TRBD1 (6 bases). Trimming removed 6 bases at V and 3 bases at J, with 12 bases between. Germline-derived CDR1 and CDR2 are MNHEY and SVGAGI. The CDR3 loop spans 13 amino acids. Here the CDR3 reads CASRNGQLYEQYF. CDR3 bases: TGTGCCAGCAGGAACGGACAGCTCTACGAGCAGTACTTC.

The CDR3 region is CASSFWTGVNTEAFF. The CDR3 coding sequence is TGTGCCAGCAGCTTCTGGACAGGGGTAAACACTGAAGCTTTCTTT. This sequence joins TRBV5-5 and TRBJ1-1, with TRBD1 matching over 9 bases. CDR3 length: 15 residues. Germline trimming cut 2 bases from V and 2 bases from J; bases unmatched to any gene: 4. Germline values: CDR1 SGHKS, CDR2 YYEKEE (reference sequence).

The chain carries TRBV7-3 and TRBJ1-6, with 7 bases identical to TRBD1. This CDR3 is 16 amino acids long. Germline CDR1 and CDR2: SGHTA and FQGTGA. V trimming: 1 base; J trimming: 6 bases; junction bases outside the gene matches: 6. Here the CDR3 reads CASSLSSGGRNSPLHF. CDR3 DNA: TGTGCCAGCAGCTTAAGTTCAGGGGGACGTAATTCACCCCTCCACTTT.

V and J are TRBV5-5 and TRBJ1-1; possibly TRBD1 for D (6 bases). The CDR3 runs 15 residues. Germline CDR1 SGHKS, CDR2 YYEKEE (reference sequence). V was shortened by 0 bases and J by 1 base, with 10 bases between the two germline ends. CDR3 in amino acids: CASSLVGQTNTEAFF. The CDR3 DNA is TGTGCCAGCAGCTTGGTTGGACAGACGAACACTGAAGCTTTCTTT.

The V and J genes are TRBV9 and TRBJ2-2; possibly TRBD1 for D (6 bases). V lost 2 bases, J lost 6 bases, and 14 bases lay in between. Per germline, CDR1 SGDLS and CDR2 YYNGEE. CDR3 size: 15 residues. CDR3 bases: TGTGCCAGCAGCGTGGGACAAACCCAGTCCGGGGAGCTGTTTTTT. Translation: CASSVGQTQSGELFF.

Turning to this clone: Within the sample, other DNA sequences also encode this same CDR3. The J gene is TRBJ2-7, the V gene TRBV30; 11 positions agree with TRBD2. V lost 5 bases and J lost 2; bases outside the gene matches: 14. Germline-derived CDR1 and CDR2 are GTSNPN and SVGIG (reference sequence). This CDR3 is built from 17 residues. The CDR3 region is CAWAKAPRLAGTYEQYF. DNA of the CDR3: TGTGCCTGGGCAAAGGCCCCCCGACTAGCGGGGACCTACGAGCAGTACTTC.

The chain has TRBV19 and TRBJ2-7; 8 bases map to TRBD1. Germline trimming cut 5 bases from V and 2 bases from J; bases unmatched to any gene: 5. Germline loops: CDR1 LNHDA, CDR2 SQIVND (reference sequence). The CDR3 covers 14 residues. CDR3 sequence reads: CASSPGTGTYEQYF. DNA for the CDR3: TGTGCCAGTAGTCCGGGGACAGGTACCTACGAGCAGTACTTC.

The CDR3 region is CASSSEIPSEKLFF. CDR3 bases: TGCGCCAGCAGCTCGGAGATCCCTTCGGAAAAACTGTTTTTT. The chain joins TRBV5-1 to TRBJ1-4, with unresolved D. Trimming took 3 bases from V and 8 from J, leaving 14 bases between them. Germline-derived CDR1 and CDR2 are SGHRS and YFSETQ. The CDR3 spans 14 residues.

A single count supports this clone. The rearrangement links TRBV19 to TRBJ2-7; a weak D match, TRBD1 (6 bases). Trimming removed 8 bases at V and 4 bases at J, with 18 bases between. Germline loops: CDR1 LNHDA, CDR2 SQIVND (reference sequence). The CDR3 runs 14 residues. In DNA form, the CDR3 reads TGTGCCAGTGGCATGGACAGTGCCGGATACGAGCAGTACTTC. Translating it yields CASGMDSAGYEQYF.

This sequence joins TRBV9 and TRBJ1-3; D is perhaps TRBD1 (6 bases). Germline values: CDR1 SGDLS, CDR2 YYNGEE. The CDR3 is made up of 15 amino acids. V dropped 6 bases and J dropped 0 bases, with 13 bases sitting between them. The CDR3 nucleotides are TGTGCCAGCACAAAGGGGGATCACTCTGGAAACACCATATATTTT. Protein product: CASTKGDHSGNTIYF.

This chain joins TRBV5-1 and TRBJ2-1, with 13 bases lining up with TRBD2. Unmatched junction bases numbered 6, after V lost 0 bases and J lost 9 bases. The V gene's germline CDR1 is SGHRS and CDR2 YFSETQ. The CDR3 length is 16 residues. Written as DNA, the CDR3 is TGCGCCAGCAGCTTGGAGGGGACTAGCGGGATGAGTGAGCAGTTCTTC. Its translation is CASSLEGTSGMSEQFF.

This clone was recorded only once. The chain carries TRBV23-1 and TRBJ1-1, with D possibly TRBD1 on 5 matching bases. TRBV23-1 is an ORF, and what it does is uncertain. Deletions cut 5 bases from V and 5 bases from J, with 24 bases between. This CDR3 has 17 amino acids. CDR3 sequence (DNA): TGCGCCAGCAGTGGCCCCGGAGGGGCCCGCGGAGAGACTGAAGCTTTCTTT. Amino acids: CASSGPGGARGETEAFF.

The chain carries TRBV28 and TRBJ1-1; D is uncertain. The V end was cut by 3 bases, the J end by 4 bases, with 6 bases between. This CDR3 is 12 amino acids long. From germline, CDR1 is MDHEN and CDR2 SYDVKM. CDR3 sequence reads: CASSFLSTEAFF. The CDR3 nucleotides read TGTGCCAGCAGTTTCCTGAGCACTGAAGCTTTCTTT.

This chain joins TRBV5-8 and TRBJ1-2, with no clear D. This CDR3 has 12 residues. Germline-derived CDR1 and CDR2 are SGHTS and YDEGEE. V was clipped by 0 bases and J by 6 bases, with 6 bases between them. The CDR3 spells CASSLELDGYTF. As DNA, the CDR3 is TGTGCCAGCAGCTTGGAATTAGATGGCTACACCTTC.

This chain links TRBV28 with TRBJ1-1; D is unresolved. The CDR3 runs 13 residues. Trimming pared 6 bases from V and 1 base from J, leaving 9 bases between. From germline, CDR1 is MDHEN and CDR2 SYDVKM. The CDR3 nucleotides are TGTGCCAGCAGATTGACAAGGAACACTGAAGCTTTCTTT. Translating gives CASRLTRNTEAFF.

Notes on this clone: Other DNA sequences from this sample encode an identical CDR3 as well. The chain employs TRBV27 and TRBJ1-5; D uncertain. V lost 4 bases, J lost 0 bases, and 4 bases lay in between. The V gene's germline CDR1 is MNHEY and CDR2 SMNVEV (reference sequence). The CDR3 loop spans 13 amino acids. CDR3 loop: CASSSYSNQPQHF. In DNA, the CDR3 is TGTGCCAGCAGTTCTTATAGCAATCAGCCCCAGCATTTT.

In nucleotides, the CDR3 is TGTGCCAGCAGCAAAGGATCGACAGGGAACACCGGGGAGCTGTTTTTT. Protein: CASSKGSTGNTGELFF. The chain links TRBV11-2 to TRBJ2-2; D is perhaps TRBD1 (6 bases). Per germline, CDR1 SGHAT and CDR2 FQNNGV. V was trimmed by 5 bases and J by 1 base, leaving 14 bases between them. The CDR3 runs 16 residues.

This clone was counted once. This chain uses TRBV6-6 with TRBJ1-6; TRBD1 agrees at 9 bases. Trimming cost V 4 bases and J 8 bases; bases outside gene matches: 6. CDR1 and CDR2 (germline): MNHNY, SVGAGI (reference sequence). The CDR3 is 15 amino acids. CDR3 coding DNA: TGTGCCAGCAGTTCCCCGGGACAGGGCGATTCACCCCTCCACTTT. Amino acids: CASSSPGQGDSPLHF.

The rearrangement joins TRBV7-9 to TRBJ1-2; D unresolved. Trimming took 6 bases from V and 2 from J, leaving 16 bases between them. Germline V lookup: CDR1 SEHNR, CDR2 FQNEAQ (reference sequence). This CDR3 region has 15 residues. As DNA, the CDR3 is TGTGCCAGCAGTTACCTATCCGACACAAACTATGGCTACACCTTC. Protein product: CASSYLSDTNYGYTF.

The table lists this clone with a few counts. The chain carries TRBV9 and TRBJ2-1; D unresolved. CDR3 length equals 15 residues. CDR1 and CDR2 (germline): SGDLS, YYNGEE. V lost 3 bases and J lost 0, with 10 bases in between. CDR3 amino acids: CASSARLSSYNEQFF. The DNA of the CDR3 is TGTGCCAGCAGCGCTCGACTTAGCTCCTACAATGAGCAGTTCTTC.

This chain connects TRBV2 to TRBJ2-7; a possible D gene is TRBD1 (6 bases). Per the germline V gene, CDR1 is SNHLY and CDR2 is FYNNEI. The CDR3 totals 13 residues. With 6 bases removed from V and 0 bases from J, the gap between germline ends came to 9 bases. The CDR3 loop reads CASRKTGSYEQYF. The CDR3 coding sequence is TGTGCCAGCAGGAAGACAGGCTCCTACGAGCAGTACTTC.

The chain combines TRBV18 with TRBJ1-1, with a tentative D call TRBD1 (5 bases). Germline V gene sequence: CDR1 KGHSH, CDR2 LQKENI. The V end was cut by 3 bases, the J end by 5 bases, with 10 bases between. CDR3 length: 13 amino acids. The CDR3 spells CASSPLGQTEAFF. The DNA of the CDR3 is TGTGCCAGCTCACCCTTGGGGCAGACTGAAGCTTTCTTT. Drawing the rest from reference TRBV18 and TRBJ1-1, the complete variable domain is NAGVMQNPRHLVRRRGQEARLRCSPMKGHSHVYWYRQLPEEGLKFMVYLQKENIIDESGMPKERFSAEFPKEGPSILRIQQVVRGDSAAYFCASSPLGQTEAFFGQGTRLTVV.

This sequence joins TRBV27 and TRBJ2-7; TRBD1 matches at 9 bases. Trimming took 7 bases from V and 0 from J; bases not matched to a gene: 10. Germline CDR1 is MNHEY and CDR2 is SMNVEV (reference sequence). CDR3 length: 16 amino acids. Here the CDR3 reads CASIQLTGGSSYEQYF. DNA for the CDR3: TGTGCCAGCATCCAATTGACAGGGGGTAGCTCCTACGAGCAGTACTTC.

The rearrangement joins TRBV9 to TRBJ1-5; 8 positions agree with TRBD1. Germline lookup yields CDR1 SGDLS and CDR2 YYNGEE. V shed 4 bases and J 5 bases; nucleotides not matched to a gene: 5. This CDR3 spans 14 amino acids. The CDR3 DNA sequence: TGTGCCAGCAGCTTGACAGGGGTGGATCAGCCCCAGCATTTT. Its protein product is CASSLTGVDQPQHF.

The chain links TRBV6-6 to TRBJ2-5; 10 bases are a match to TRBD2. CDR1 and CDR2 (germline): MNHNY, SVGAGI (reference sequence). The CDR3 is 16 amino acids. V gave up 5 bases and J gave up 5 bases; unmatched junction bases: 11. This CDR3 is CASSGSSGGSGETQYF. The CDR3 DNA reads TGTGCCAGCAGTGGGAGTAGCGGGGGGTCAGGTGAGACCCAGTACTTC.

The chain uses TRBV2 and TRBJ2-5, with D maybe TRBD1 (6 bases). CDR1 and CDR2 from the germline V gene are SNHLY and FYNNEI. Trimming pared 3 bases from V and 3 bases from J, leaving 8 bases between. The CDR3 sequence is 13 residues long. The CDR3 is CASSDEGEETQYF. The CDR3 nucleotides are TGTGCCAGCAGTGACGAGGGGGAAGAGACCCAGTACTTC.